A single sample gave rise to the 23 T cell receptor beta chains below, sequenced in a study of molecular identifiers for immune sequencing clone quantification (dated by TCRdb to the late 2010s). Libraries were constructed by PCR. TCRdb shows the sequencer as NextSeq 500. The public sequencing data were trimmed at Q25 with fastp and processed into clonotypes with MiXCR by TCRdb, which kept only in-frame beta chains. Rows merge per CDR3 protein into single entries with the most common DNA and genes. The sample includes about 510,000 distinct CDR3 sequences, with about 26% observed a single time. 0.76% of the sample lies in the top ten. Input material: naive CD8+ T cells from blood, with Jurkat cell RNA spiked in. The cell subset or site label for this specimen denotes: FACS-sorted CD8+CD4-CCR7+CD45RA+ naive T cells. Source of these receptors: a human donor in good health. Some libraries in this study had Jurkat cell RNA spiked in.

The CDR3 sequence is CASSPAGTPWGETQYF. The CDR3, as DNA: TGTGCCAGCAGCCCCGCGGGGACGCCGTGGGGAGAGACCCAGTACTTC. This chain links TRBV6-2 or TRBV6-3 with TRBJ2-5; D is perhaps TRBD2 (6 bases). The ends were cut back, 6 bases at V and 4 bases at J, with 21 bases in the middle. This CDR3 is 16 amino acids long. CDR1 and CDR2 (germline): MNHEY, SVGEGT.

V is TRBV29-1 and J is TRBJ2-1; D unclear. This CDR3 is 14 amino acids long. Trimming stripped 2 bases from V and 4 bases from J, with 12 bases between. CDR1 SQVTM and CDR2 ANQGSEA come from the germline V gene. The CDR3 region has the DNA TGCAGCGTTGAATTCTGGAGTTCGTACAATGAGCAGTTCTTC. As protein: CSVEFWSSYNEQFF.

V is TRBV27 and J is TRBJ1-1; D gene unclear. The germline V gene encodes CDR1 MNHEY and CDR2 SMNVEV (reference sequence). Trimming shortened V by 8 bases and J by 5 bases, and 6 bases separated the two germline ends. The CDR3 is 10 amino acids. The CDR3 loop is CASGTTEAFF. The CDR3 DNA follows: TGTGCCAGCGGAACGACTGAAGCTTTCTTT.

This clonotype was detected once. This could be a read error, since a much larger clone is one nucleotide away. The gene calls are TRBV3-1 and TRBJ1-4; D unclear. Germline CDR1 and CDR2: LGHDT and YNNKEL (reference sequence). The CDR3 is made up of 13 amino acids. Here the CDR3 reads CASSQEINEKLVF. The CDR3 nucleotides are TGTGCCAGCAGCCAAGAAATAAATGAAAAACTGGTTTTT.

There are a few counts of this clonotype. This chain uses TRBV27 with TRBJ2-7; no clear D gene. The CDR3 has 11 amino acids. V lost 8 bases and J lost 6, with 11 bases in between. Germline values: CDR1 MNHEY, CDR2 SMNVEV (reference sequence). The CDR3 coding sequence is TGTGCCAGCGGTCCGACGGTCGAGCAGTACTTC. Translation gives CASGPTVEQYF.

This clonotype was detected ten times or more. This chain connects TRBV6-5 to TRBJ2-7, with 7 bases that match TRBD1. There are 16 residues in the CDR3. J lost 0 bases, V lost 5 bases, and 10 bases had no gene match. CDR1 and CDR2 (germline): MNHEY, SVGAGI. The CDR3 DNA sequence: TGTGCCAGCAGTACAAGGGGACAGATCAGCTCCTACGAGCAGTACTTC. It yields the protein CASSTRGQISSYEQYF.

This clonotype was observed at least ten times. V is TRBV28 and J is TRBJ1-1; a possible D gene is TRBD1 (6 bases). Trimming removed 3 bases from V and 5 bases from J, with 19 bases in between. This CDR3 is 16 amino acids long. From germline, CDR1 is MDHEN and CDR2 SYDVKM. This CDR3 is CASSFPRGGGRTEAFF. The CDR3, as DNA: TGTGCCAGCAGTTTCCCCCGCGGAGGGGGGAGGACTGAAGCTTTCTTT.

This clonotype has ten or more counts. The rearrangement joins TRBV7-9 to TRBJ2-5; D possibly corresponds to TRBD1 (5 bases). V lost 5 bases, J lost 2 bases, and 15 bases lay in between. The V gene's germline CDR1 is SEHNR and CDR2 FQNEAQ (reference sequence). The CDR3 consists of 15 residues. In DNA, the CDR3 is TGTGCCAGCAGCCCGCAACAGGTCCCTCAAGAGACCCAGTACTTC. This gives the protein CASSPQQVPQETQYF.

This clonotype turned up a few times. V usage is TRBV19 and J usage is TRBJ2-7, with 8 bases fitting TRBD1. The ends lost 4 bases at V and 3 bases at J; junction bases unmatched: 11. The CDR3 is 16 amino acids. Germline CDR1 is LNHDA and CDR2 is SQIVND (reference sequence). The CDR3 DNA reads TGTGCCAGTAGTACCCCCCGGGACAGGCCCGTCTACGAGCAGTACTTC. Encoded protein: CASSTPRDRPVYEQYF. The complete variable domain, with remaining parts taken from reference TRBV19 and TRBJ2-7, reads DGGITQSPKYLFRKEGQNVTLSCEQNLNHDAMYWYRQDPGQGLRLIYYSQIVNDFQKGDIAEGYSVSREKKESFPLTVTSAQKNPTAFYLCASSTPRDRPVYEQYFGPGTRLTVT.

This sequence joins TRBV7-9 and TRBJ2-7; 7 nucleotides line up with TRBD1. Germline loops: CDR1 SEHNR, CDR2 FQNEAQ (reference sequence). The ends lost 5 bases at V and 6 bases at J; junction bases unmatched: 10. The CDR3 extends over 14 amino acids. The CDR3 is CASSTSGTVFEQYF. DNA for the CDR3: TGTGCCAGCAGCACCTCCGGGACAGTTTTCGAGCAGTACTTC.

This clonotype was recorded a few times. Written as DNA, the CDR3 is TGTGCCAGCAACCCACCCCTAGCGGGGGTCGCGAACACCGGGGAGCTGTTTTTT. Translated, it gives CASNPPLAGVANTGELFF. The chain joins TRBV7-9 to TRBJ2-2; 10 nucleotides match TRBD2. CDR3 length: 18 amino acids. Germline CDR1 and CDR2: SEHNR and FQNEAQ (reference sequence). Losses at the gene ends were 7 bases for V and 0 bases for J; bases not matched to a gene: 11.

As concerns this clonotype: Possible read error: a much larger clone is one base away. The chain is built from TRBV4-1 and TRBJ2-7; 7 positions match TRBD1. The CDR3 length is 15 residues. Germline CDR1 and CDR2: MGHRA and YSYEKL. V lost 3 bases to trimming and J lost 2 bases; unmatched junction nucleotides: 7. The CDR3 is CASSQSRTGPYEQYF. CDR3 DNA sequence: TGCGCCAGCAGCCAGTCCCGGACAGGTCCCTACGAGCAGTACTTC.

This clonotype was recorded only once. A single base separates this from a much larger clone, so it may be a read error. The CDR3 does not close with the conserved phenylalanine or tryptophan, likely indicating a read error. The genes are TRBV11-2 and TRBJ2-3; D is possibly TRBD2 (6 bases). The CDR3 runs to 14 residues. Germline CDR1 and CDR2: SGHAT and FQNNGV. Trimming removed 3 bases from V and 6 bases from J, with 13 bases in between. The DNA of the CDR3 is TGTGCCAGCAGCTTGATTAGCGGCGGGGATACGCAGTATTCT. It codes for CASSLISGGDTQYS.

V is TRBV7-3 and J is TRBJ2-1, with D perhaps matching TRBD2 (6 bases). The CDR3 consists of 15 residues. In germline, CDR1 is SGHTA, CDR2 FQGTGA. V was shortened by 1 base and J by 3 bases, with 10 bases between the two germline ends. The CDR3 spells CASSLIPGDYNEQFF. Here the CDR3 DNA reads TGTGCCAGCAGCTTAATTCCGGGAGACTACAATGAGCAGTTCTTC.

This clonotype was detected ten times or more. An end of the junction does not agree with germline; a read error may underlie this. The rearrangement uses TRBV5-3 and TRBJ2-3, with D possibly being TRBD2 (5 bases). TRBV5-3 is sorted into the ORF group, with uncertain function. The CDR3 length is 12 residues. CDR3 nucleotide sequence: TGTGCCAGCAGCTTGGAGGCAGATACGCAGTATTTT. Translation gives CASSLEADTQYF.

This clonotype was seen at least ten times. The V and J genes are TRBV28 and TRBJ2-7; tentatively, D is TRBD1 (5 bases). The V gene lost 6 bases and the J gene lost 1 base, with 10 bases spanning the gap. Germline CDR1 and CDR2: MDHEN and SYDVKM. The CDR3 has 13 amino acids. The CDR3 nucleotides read TGTGCCAGCAGACCAGGGTTGTCCTACGAGCAGTACTTC. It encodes CASRPGLSYEQYF.

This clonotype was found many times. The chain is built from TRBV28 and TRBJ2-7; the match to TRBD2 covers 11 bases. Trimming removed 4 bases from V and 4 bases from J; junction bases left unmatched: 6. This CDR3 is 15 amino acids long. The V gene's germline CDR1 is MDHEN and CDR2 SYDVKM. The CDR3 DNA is TGTGCCAGCAGTTACGGGACTAGCGGATCTTACGAGCAGTACTTC. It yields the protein CASSYGTSGSYEQYF.

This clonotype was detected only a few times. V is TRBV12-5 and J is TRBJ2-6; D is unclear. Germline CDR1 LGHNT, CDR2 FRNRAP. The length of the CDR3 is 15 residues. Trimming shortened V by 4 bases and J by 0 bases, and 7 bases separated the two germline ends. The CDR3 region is CASGSTYSGANVLTF. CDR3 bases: TGTGCTAGTGGTTCAACCTACTCTGGGGCCAACGTCCTGACTTTC.

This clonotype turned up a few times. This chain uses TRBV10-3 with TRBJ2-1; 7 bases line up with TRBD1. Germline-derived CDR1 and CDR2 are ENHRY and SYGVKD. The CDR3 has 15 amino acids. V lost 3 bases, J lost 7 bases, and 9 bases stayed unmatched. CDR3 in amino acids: CAISEGQGDGNEQFF. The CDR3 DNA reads TGTGCCATCAGTGAAGGGCAGGGGGACGGGAATGAGCAGTTCTTC.

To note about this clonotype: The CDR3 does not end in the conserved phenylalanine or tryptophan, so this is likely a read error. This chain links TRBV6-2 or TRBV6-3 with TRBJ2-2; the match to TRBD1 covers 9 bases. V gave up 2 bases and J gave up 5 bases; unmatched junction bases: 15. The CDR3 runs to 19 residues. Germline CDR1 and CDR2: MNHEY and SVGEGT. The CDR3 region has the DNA TGTGCCAGCAGTTACGCGCGAACCTGGACAGGGGTATGGACCGGGGAGCTGTTTATT. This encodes CASSYARTWTGVWTGELFI.

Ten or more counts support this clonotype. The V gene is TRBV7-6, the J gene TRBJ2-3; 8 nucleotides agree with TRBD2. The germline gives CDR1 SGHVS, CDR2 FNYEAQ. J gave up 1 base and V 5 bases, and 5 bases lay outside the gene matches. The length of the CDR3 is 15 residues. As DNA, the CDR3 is TGTGCCAGCAGCCCCAGCGGGGGACGCACAGATACGCAGTATTTT. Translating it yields CASSPSGGRTDTQYF.

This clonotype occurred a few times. The CDR3 coding sequence is TGTGCCAGCAGTTCTCGGACCGCGACTAGACCGAACACTGAAGCTTTCTTT. Translating it yields CASSSRTATRPNTEAFF. The rearrangement links TRBV27 to TRBJ1-1, with D uncertain. This CDR3 is 17 amino acids long. The germline gives CDR1 MNHEY, CDR2 SMNVEV (reference sequence). The V and J ends lost 4 bases and 1 base respectively, with 19 bases between them.

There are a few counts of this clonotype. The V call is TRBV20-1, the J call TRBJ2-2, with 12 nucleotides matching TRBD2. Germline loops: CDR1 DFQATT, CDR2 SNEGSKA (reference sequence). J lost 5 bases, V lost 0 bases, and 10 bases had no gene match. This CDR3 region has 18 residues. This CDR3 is CSAREASGRGPETGELFF. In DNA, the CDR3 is TGCAGTGCTAGAGAGGCTAGCGGGAGGGGGCCGGAGACCGGGGAGCTGTTTTTT.